The clone carrying this T cell receptor beta chain turned up a few times. Its antigen is still unknown. The germline gives CDR1 SGHRS, CDR2 YFSETQ. The V and J ends lost 0 bases and 9 bases, in that order; junction bases with no gene match: 5. The CDR3 length is 14 residues. The sample originates from a study of T cells in Graves' hyperthyroidism and ophthalmopathy. The study's findings and limits: Appearing also in blood were most of the thyroid clonotypes expanded above 0.001.

Researchers took RNA transcripts and amplified the TCR beta CDR3 regions from them. HTBI primers were used for first-round RT-PCR of the TCR CDR3. TCRdb re-called the multiplex PCR reads with MiXCR, one entry per CDR3 protein. The repertoire has more than 500,000 distinct CDR3 sequences, about 16% of them found once; the top ten carry approximately 32%. For ophthalmopathy patients, the Clinical Activity Score was at least 3 and the NOSPECS grade at least 4; duration was under 3 months. The genes are TRBV5-1 and TRBJ2-2; 7 bases fit TRBD1. The sequence derives from a woman aged 25 to 39 with Graves' ophthalmopathy. The sample was blood. CDR3 nucleotides: TGCGCCAGCAGCTTGGGGGACAGTGGCCGGGAGCTGTTTTTT. It encodes CASSLGDSGRELFF.